This T cell receptor (beta chain) was identified in a study of identical twins (TCRdb year 2016). As for the study more broadly: TCR alpha and beta repertoires from monozygotic twins, unrelated adults of various ages and cord blood were deep-sequenced to test whether fetal clonotypes persist. To rule out contamination, the twin experiments were replicated at different times with different library preparation protocols.

Broader findings and caveats from the paper: Compared with coincidental sharing between unrelated individuals, out-of-frame TCR alpha sequences shared between twins had an excess of sequences with low generation probability. Abundant cord blood beta clonotypes carried fewer insertions; young adult naive repertoires showed a weaker similar trend, while memory repertoires showed none. The excess sharing between twins in beta out-of-frame sequences was weaker because fewer shared sequences reduced the signal-to-noise ratio. In monozygotic twins, out-of-frame TCR alpha sharing was systematically underestimated by recombination models, although the models agreed with sharing between unrelated individuals. Zero-insertion analyses could be partly confounded by invariant T cells such as MAIT and iNKT, though diverse VJ usage argued against such confounding for most clonotypes. Because the same donors could not be followed over many years, the conclusions depended on cross-sectional statistical analysis.

All donors were healthy Caucasians. The CDR3 measures 15 amino acids from cysteine to phenylalanine. Only the CDR3 region is kept as DNA, spanning 45 bases read in frame from base 1. For this chain, trimming is 6 bases at the V end and 5 bases at the J end, and the number of junction bases without a gene match is 10. The library was generated by 5' RACE. This sample was sequenced with an Illumina HiSeq 2000. Template switching introduced a universal primer binding site; the final cDNA contained a unique molecular identifier, enabling accurate counting of TCR cDNA molecules. First-strand cDNA for TCR alpha and beta chains was synthesized from specific primers in the conserved constant-segment region. Each cDNA library was double barcoded, with a SMART-Mk sample barcode plus Illumina barcodes, to control for contamination. TruSeq adapter sequences along with Illumina sample barcodes were introduced in two successive PCR steps. The TCR alpha and beta cDNA libraries were sequenced on the Illumina HiSeq platform using custom primers. Per the original workflow: Raw reads were processed with MiGEC to extract unique molecular identifiers, and MiXCR was used to determine CDR3 positions. For each individual, recombination models were inferred using an EM algorithm with the repgenHMM and IGoR tools. The analysis of shared clonotypes was done with the tcR package in R, with sharing normalized by the product of cloneset sizes. To study raw recombination free of thymic and clonal selection effects, out-of-frame nonproductive sequences were analyzed. TCRdb reran the public reads through fastp at Q25 and MiXCR, keeping productive beta chains. When rows share a CDR3 protein, they turn into one entry using the most common DNA and genes. These V and J calls are TCRdb output, not the study's own analysis. The sample table contains around 1.7 million distinct CDR3 sequences; only one count was recorded for about 32% of them. The ten largest clones capture about 0.27% of the sample.

This clonotype was found a few times. Its cognate antigen has yet to be identified. No base quality information exists; no much larger clone differs at one position. Source material: cord blood. This TCR was sampled from a newborn girl in good health. This receptor chain uses TRBV12-3 or TRBV12-4 and TRBJ2-3, and 8 junction bases match TRBD2. The CDR3 protein sequence reads: CASSTGTSAGDTQYF. At the DNA level, the sequence is TGTGCCAGCAGCACCGGGACTAGTGCGGGAGATACGCAGTATTTT.